These 18 T cell receptor beta chains were sequenced from one sample in a study of CD8+CD57+ T cells in acquired aplastic anemia. The use of genomic DNA as template underpinned the TCR beta VDJ and CDR3 profiling. TCRdb re-called the reads with MiXCR, one entry per CDR3 protein. The sample contains 400,000 to 500,000 distinct CDR3 sequences, 65% to 80% of which appear only once. Sequencing was done on a sample of sorted CD4+, CD8+, or CD8+CD57+ T cells (not recorded which) from PBMCs. The receptors derive from a human donor in good health, serving as a control.

The chain combines TRBV2 with TRBJ1-1; tentative D call: TRBD1 (6 bases). Germline assignment: CDR1 SNHLY and CDR2 FYNNEI. V gave up 0 bases and J gave up 14 bases, with 19 bases separating them. This CDR3 contains 14 residues. For the CDR3, the DNA is TGTGCCAGCAGTGAAGCGACAGGTACAACTGAAAAATTCTTT. It encodes CASSEATGTTEKFF.

The rearrangement uses TRBV7-3 and TRBJ1-1; TRBD1 is a possible D gene (6 bases). Germline V gene lookup returns CDR1 SGHTA and CDR2 FQGTGA. The CDR3 extends over 15 amino acids. V was trimmed by 5 bases and J by 13 bases, leaving 26 bases between them. The CDR3 DNA follows: TGTGCCAGCAGCGGCCGGGGGGCTACGAAGAGACCCAGTTTCTTT. It is translated as CASSGRGATKRPSFF. Supplemented by reference TRBV7-3 and TRBJ1-1, the full variable domain reads GAGVSQTPSNKVTEKGKYVELRCDPISGHTALYWYRQSLGQGPEFLIYFQGTGAADDSGLPNDRFFAVRPEGSVSTLKIQRTERGDSAVYLCASSGRGATKRPSFFGQGTRLTVV.

The V call is TRBV20-1, the J call TRBJ2-5, with 8 bases matching TRBD2. Germline loops: CDR1 DFQATT, CDR2 SNEGSKA (reference sequence). J lost 4 bases, V lost 5 bases, and 6 bases had no gene match. This CDR3 is built from 13 residues. CDR3 bases: TGCAGTGCTGGAGCGGGGGCGACAGAGACCCAGTACTTC. Protein product: CSAGAGATETQYF.

At least ten counts were recorded for this clonotype. The chain combines TRBV6-6 with TRBJ1-3; a weak D match, TRBD1 (5 bases). Germline V gene data show CDR1 as MNHNY and CDR2 as SVGAGI (reference sequence). CDR3 length equals 14 residues. V lost 10 bases and J 5 bases, leaving 18 bases between the germline ends. The CDR3 DNA is TGTGCCACCACCCGAACGGGGGGTCGAAACACCATATATTTT. The encoded protein is CATTRTGGRNTIYF.

This chain uses TRBV5-5 with TRBJ2-3; 9 nucleotides match TRBD2. The J segment lost 2 bases and the V segment lost 4 bases, leaving 8 bases of the junction unmatched. This CDR3 contains 16 residues. Germline loops: CDR1 SGHKS, CDR2 YYEKEE (reference sequence). CDR3 bases: TGTGCCAGCAGCCCTCATACTAGCGGGTACACAGATACGCAGTATTTT. Its protein is CASSPHTSGYTDTQYF. The whole variable domain, remainder taken from reference TRBV5-5 and TRBJ2-3, is DAGVTQSPTHLIKTRGQQVTLRCSPISGHKSVSWYQQVLGQGPQFIFQYYEKEERGRGNFPDRFSARQFPNYSSELNVNALLLGDSALYLCASSPHTSGYTDTQYFGPGTRLTVL.

The rearrangement links TRBV6-5 to TRBJ1-1; tentative D call: TRBD1 (5 bases). CDR1 is MNHEY and CDR2 is SVGAGI in the germline V gene. The CDR3 has 11 amino acids. V dropped 10 bases and J dropped 3 bases, with 9 bases sitting between them. The CDR3 coding sequence is TGTGCCACCACGGGGGACACTGAAGCTTTCTTT. The encoded protein is CATTGDTEAFF.

The chain uses TRBV12-3 or TRBV12-4 and TRBJ2-1, with D possibly being TRBD2 (7 bases). The ends were cut back, 7 bases at V and 6 bases at J, with 19 bases in the middle. The CDR3 contains 15 residues. The CDR3 is CASTSTGRGSNEQFF. DNA for the CDR3: TGTGCCAGCACTTCTACAGGGAGGGGAAGCAATGAGCAGTTCTTC.

The V gene is TRBV2, the J gene TRBJ1-1; D may be TRBD1 (5 bases). The CDR3 sequence is 13 residues long. V lost 6 bases, J lost 12 bases, and 20 bases lay in between. CDR1 is SNHLY, CDR2 FYNNEI, per germline. The CDR3 DNA is TGTGCCAGCAGCCAGATCGATACAGGCTACACTTTCTTT. Residues: CASSQIDTGYTFF.

At least ten counts were recorded for this clonotype. The J gene is TRBJ1-3, the V gene TRBV30, with D perhaps TRBD1 (6 bases). Germline CDR1 reads GTSNPN; CDR2 reads SVGIG (reference sequence). Between the trimmed V and J ends, which lost 2 bases and 4 bases, there was a span of 18 bases. This CDR3 region has 16 residues. As DNA, the CDR3 is TGTGCCTGGAGTAGGGGGGGGCAGCTAATCGGAAACACCATATATTTT. Protein sequence: CAWSRGGQLIGNTIYF.

In this sample, this clonotype turned up many times. The rearrangement links TRBV20-1 to TRBJ2-5; weak D call: TRBD2 (5 bases). V was pared by 1 base and J by 6 bases, with 6 bases between. Germline V gene sequence: CDR1 DFQATT, CDR2 SNEGSKA (reference sequence). The CDR3 spans 11 residues. CDR3 sequence (DNA): TGCAGTGCTAGAGGCGGGCAGACCCAGTACTTC. Protein product: CSARGGQTQYF.

The chain has TRBV7-2 and TRBJ2-5, with D perhaps matching TRBD1 (6 bases). The V end lost 8 bases, the J end lost 7 bases, and 17 bases lay between the germline ends. CDR3 length: 13 amino acids. CDR1 is SGHTA and CDR2 is FQGNSA in the germline V gene. The CDR3 nucleotides are TGTGCCAGCCACGGGGACACACAAATGACCCAGTACTTC. Encoded protein: CASHGDTQMTQYF.

The rearrangement uses TRBV15 and TRBJ2-7; no reliable D call. The CDR3 length is 14 residues. Germline V gene data show CDR1 as LNHNV and CDR2 as YYDKDF (reference sequence). V was cut by 0 bases and J by 10 bases, with 16 bases left in between. The chain's CDR3 is CATSRDPGVEHQYF. The CDR3 DNA reads as TGTGCCACCAGCAGAGATCCTGGGGTGGAGCACCAGTACTTC.

The rearrangement joins TRBV27 to TRBJ1-2; TRBD1 matches 7 bases. CDR3 length equals 12 residues. The trim removed 6 bases at V and 8 bases at J, leaving 6 bases unmatched. Germline V gives CDR1 MNHEY, CDR2 SMNVEV (reference sequence). CDR3 DNA sequence: TGTGCCAGCAGGGGGACAGTCGGAGGCTACACCTTC. Protein product: CASRGTVGGYTF.

This clonotype was counted ten times or more. The chain employs TRBV7-2 and TRBJ1-1, with D possibly being TRBD1 (6 bases). The CDR3 covers 15 residues. CDR1 and CDR2 (germline): SGHTA, FQGNSA. V was pared by 3 bases and J by 1 base, with 12 bases between. CDR3: CASSFRQVGNTEAFF. Written as DNA, the CDR3 is TGTGCCAGCAGCTTTAGACAGGTCGGGAACACTGAAGCTTTCTTT.

Comments on this clonotype: At one of its ends the junction is not consistent with the germline gene, which may arise from a read error. V and J are TRBV7-7 and TRBJ2-3, with D possibly matching TRBD1 (6 bases). The CDR3 spans 15 residues. Germline CDR1 reads SSHAT; CDR2 reads FNYEAQ (reference sequence). CDR3 amino acids: CASSLTGSSTDTQYF. The CDR3 DNA reads TGTGCTAGCAGCTTAACAGGGTCTAGCACAGATACGCAGTATTTT. Combining the CDR3 with reference TRBV7-7 and TRBJ2-3 gives the whole variable domain GAGVSQSPRYKVTKRGQDVTLRCDPISSHATLYWYQQALGQGPEFLTYFNYEAQPDKSGLPSDRFSAERPEGSISTLTIQRTEQRDSAMYRCASSLTGSSTDTQYFGPGTRLTVL.

The chain carries TRBV20-1 and TRBJ1-5; D unclear. This CDR3 comprises 13 residues. Germline CDR1 DFQATT, CDR2 SNEGSKA (reference sequence). Trimming left V 6 bases short and J 2 bases short, with 11 bases between. The CDR3 protein is CSASVTGNQPQHF. CDR3 sequence (DNA): TGCAGTGCCAGTGTTACGGGCAATCAGCCCCAGCATTTT.

The chain employs TRBV9 and TRBJ1-1; 11 positions agree with TRBD1. The CDR3 is 17 residues long. J gave up 4 bases and V 4 bases, and 12 bases lay outside the gene matches. Germline V gene sequence: CDR1 SGDLS, CDR2 YYNGEE. For the CDR3, the DNA is TGTGCCAGCAGCCTTTCCGGGACAGGGGGACGGAGCACTGAAGCTTTCTTT. Translating gives CASSLSGTGGRSTEAFF.

This clonotype has a count of ten or more. The CDR3 protein is CASSLTTTNEKLFF. DNA for the CDR3: TGCGCCAGCAGCCTGACCACAACTAATGAAAAACTGTTTTTT. The chain employs TRBV4-1 and TRBJ1-4; D remains ambiguous. The CDR3 totals 14 residues. Trimming shortened V by 4 bases and J by 0 bases, and 6 bases separated the two germline ends. Germline assignment: CDR1 MGHRA and CDR2 YSYEKL.